Below are 22 T cell receptor beta chains sequenced from a single sample in a study of blood T cell repertoires in COVID-19. The method was immunoSEQ multiplex PCR; TCRdb's version includes in-frame clones alone and lacks a portion of them. This table has fewer than 110,000 clones, approximately 88% appearing once. Material: peripheral blood. These receptors all stem from a middle-aged man with active or convalescent COVID-19.

The chain has TRBV9 and TRBJ2-7; TRBD1 agrees at 7 bases. The CDR3 has 14 residues. CDR1 is SGDLS, CDR2 YYNGEE, per germline. With V trimmed by 0 bases and J by 2 bases, 2 bases remained unmatched. CDR3 nucleotide sequence: TGTGCCAGCAGCGTAGGCACAGGGGCCTACGAGCAGTACTTC. The encoded protein is CASSVGTGAYEQYF.

The rearrangement links TRBV29-1 to TRBJ2-3, with TRBD1 matching 8 bases. The CDR3 is made up of 13 amino acids. V dropped 7 bases and J dropped 2; count of bases not matched to a gene: 5. Germline V gives CDR1 SQVTM, CDR2 ANQGSEA. The CDR3 spells CSGGQVATDTQYF. The CDR3 DNA sequence: TGCAGCGGGGGACAGGTCGCCACAGATACGCAGTATTTT.

Note on this clone: One end of the junction is discordant with germline, which a read error may explain. The rearrangement uses TRBV6-1 and TRBJ1-1; possible D gene TRBD1, 5 bases. CDR3 length equals 16 residues. Germline V CDR1 and CDR2: MNHNS, SASEGT. CDR3 sequence reads: CASREGLGGEDTEAFF. The CDR3 bases are TGTGCCAGCAGGGAAGGACTAGGAGGGGAGGACACTGAAGCTTTCTTT.

The chain carries TRBV28 and TRBJ2-4; D is perhaps TRBD2 (7 bases). The CDR3 runs to 18 residues. V dropped 2 bases and J dropped 1 base, with 18 bases sitting between them. Germline CDR1 MDHEN, CDR2 SYDVKM. The CDR3 coding sequence is TGTGCCAGCAGTTTAGGGGGGGCGAGTAATTCGGCCAAAAACATTCAGTACTTC. Residues: CASSLGGASNSAKNIQYF.

The genes are TRBV6-5 and TRBJ2-2; D is undetermined. This CDR3 contains 14 residues. In germline, CDR1 is MNHEY, CDR2 SVGAGI. V was trimmed by 6 bases and J by 4 bases, leaving 12 bases between them. The CDR3 here is CASSVGSLTGELFF. As DNA, the CDR3 is TGTGCCAGCAGCGTCGGGTCTCTCACCGGGGAGCTGTTTTTT.

In regard to this clone: An end of the junction differs from the germline gene, which may be a read error. The chain combines TRBV6-2 or TRBV6-3 with TRBJ1-3; D is unclear. The CDR3 spans 15 residues. Germline CDR1 reads MNHEY; CDR2 reads SVGEGT. The CDR3 DNA is TGTGCCAGCAGTTACTCGACGCGGAACGGAAACACCATACATTTT. Translated: CASSYSTRNGNTIHF.

The V gene is TRBV9, the J gene TRBJ2-1; 8 bases match TRBD2. The CDR3 extends over 15 amino acids. V gave up 3 bases and J gave up 7 bases; unmatched junction bases: 9. Germline V lookup: CDR1 SGDLS, CDR2 YYNGEE. The DNA for the CDR3 is TGTGCCAGCAGCGATCTCCTAGCGGGTAAAAATGAGCAGTTCTTC. The encoded protein is CASSDLLAGKNEQFF.

The gene calls are TRBV19 and TRBJ1-1; D is possibly TRBD1 (5 bases). CDR1 and CDR2 from the germline V gene are LNHDA and SQIVND (reference sequence). V shed 9 bases and J shed 1 base, with 21 bases lying between them. The CDR3 has 16 amino acids. DNA of the CDR3: TGTGCCAGCCACAAACTATCTCAGGGTGAGAACACTGAAGCTTTCTTT. Protein: CASHKLSQGENTEAFF.

The V call is TRBV19, the J call TRBJ1-5; the D is unclear. Trimming stripped 9 bases from V and 9 bases from J, with 15 bases between. The CDR3 runs to 12 residues. Germline V gene sequence: CDR1 LNHDA, CDR2 SQIVND (reference sequence). The chain's CDR3 is CASRAREGPQHF. CDR3 sequence (DNA): TGTGCCAGCCGCGCGAGGGAGGGGCCCCAGCATTTT.

The CDR3 reads CASSHAILSRRQAKEDYGYTF. The DNA for the CDR3 is TGCGCCAGCAGCCATGCTATCCTTAGCCGACGACAGGCTAAGGAGGACTATGGCTACACCTTC. This chain connects TRBV4-1 to TRBJ1-2, with D tentatively TRBD1 (6 bases). The V and J ends lost 3 bases and 3 bases respectively, with 32 bases between them. The germline V gene encodes CDR1 MGHRA and CDR2 YSYEKL. The CDR3 sequence is 21 residues long.

The rearrangement uses TRBV27 and TRBJ1-1; D gene uncertain. Trimming stripped 1 base from V and 5 bases from J, with 14 bases between. This CDR3 comprises 15 residues. Germline assignment: CDR1 MNHEY and CDR2 SMNVEV (reference sequence). CDR3 sequence: CASSLFAGSGTEAFF. The CDR3 nucleotides read TGTGCCAGCAGTTTATTTGCGGGTTCGGGGACTGAAGCTTTCTTT.

The J gene is TRBJ1-5, the V gene TRBV7-2, with D perhaps matching TRBD1 (5 bases). The germline V gene encodes CDR1 SGHTA and CDR2 FQGNSA. There are 16 residues in the CDR3. Trimming cost V 1 base and J 5 bases, with 15 bases left between them. CDR3 coding DNA: TGTGCCAGCAGCTTAGACGGGGGGACCGAGTATCAGCCCCAGCATTTT. Translation gives CASSLDGGTEYQPQHF.

The J gene is TRBJ2-1, the V gene TRBV13, with 10 nucleotides matching TRBD2. This CDR3 comprises 15 residues. Germline CDR1 is PRHDT and CDR2 is FYEKMQ (reference sequence). J gave up 2 bases and V 7 bases, and 5 bases lay outside the gene matches. CDR3 loop: CASKGLAEAYNEQFF. CDR3 DNA sequence: TGTGCCAGCAAAGGACTAGCGGAAGCCTACAATGAGCAGTTCTTC.

Details on this clone: In the same sample, other DNA sequences code for this CDR3. This chain uses TRBV18 with TRBJ2-1; 7 bases match TRBD1. Germline values: CDR1 KGHSH, CDR2 LQKENI. The J segment lost 5 bases and the V segment lost 6 bases, leaving 7 bases of the junction unmatched. The CDR3 loop spans 14 amino acids. The CDR3 coding sequence is TGTGCCAGCTCCCCCGGGACAGACAACAATGAGCAGTTCTTC. This encodes CASSPGTDNNEQFF. Full variable domain (remainder filled in from reference TRBV18 and TRBJ2-1): NAGVMQNPRHLVRRRGQEARLRCSPMKGHSHVYWYRQLPEEGLKFMVYLQKENIIDESGMPKERFSAEFPKEGPSILRIQQVVRGDSAAYFCASSPGTDNNEQFFGPGTRLTVL.

The rearrangement uses TRBV5-1 and TRBJ1-3; D not resolved. Trimming shortened V by 0 bases and J by 0 bases, and 7 bases separated the two germline ends. Per the germline V gene, CDR1 is SGHRS and CDR2 is YFSETQ. This CDR3 is 15 amino acids long. Here the CDR3 DNA reads TGCGCCAGCAGCTTGGGGCAGGCCTCTGGAAACACCATATATTTT. Amino acid sequence: CASSLGQASGNTIYF.

The chain carries TRBV6-5 and TRBJ2-7; D gene ambiguous. Germline CDR1 and CDR2: MNHEY and SVGAGI. Trimming took off 0 bases at V and 4 bases at J, with 7 bases between the two ends. The CDR3 contains 13 residues. The CDR3 region has the DNA TGTGCCAGCAGTTACTCGACACAGTACGAGCAGTACTTC. Its translation: CASSYSTQYEQYF.

This chain joins TRBV7-2 and TRBJ2-1; D is ambiguous. The CDR3 is 15 amino acids. Germline V CDR1 and CDR2: SGHTA, FQGNSA. Trimming left V 1 base short and J 0 bases short, with 7 bases between. The CDR3 is CASSLGYGSYNEQFF. In nucleotides, the CDR3 is TGTGCCAGCAGCTTAGGGTACGGCTCCTACAATGAGCAGTTCTTC.

The chain has TRBV27 and TRBJ2-2; 7 positions agree with TRBD2. CDR1 is MNHEY, CDR2 SMNVEV, per germline (reference sequence). The ends lost 0 bases at V and 4 bases at J; junction bases unmatched: 2. The CDR3 has 15 residues. The DNA for the CDR3 is TGTGCCAGCAGTTTATCGTGGGAGGGCACCGGGGAGCTGTTTTTT. Protein: CASSLSWEGTGELFF.

V gene TRBV7-9 combines with J gene TRBJ2-7; TRBD1 agrees at 10 bases. Germline CDR1 SEHNR, CDR2 FQNEAQ (reference sequence). J gave up 3 bases and V 5 bases, and 7 bases lay outside the gene matches. The CDR3 has 15 residues. The CDR3 here is CASSTSGTGDYEQYF. In DNA, the CDR3 is TGTGCCAGCAGCACCTCCGGGACAGGGGACTACGAGCAGTACTTC.

The rearrangement links TRBV21-1 to TRBJ1-6. TRBV21-1 is a pseudogene locus. The CDR3 is 18 amino acids. As DNA, the CDR3 is TGTGCCAGCAGCAGGGGGGGCGGACCGAGCTCCTATAATTCACCCCTCCACTTT. Residues: CASSRGGGPSSYNSPLHF.

The V and J genes are TRBV5-4 and TRBJ2-7; TRBD2 is a possible D gene (6 bases). CDR1 is SGHNT, CDR2 YYREEE, per germline (reference sequence). The CDR3 sequence is 15 residues long. V was clipped by 0 bases and J by 0 bases, with 10 bases between them. CDR3 loop: CASSLGLANSYEQYF. The DNA of the CDR3 is TGTGCCAGCAGCTTGGGGCTAGCGAACTCCTACGAGCAGTACTTC.

This clone is a singleton in its sample. The chain couples TRBV27 to TRBJ2-6; possibly TRBD2 for D (5 bases). Trimming removed 10 bases from V and 1 base from J, with 11 bases in between. Germline CDR1 MNHEY, CDR2 SMNVEV (reference sequence). CDR3 size: 14 residues. The CDR3 nucleotides read TGTGCCACCACGGACTTTTCTGGGGCCAACGTCCTGACTTTC. As protein: CATTDFSGANVLTF.